What follows are 9 T cell receptor beta chains derived from one specimen sequenced in a study of blood T cell repertoires in COVID-19. Assay: immunoSEQ multiplex PCR; the TCRdb copy retains only in-frame clones and omits some. The table includes 150,000 or so clones, around 85% detected once. The sequenced material came from peripheral blood. These receptors were obtained from a man aged 55 to 70 with COVID-19, enrolled during active disease.

The V call is TRBV30, the J call TRBJ1-5, with D perhaps matching TRBD1 (6 bases). The CDR3 has 14 residues. Trimming removed 0 bases at V and 1 base at J, with 7 bases between. Germline-derived CDR1 and CDR2 are GTSNPN and SVGIG (reference sequence). The CDR3 coding sequence is TGTGCCTGGAGTGTAGGACAGAGCAATCAGCCCCAGCATTTT. Amino acid sequence: CAWSVGQSNQPQHF.

The chain combines TRBV7-2 with TRBJ1-3, with D tentatively TRBD1 (5 bases). The CDR3 length is 13 residues. V lost 9 bases, J lost 2 bases, and 11 bases lay in between. CDR1 is SGHTA and CDR2 is FQGNSA in the germline V gene. In DNA form, the CDR3 reads TGTGCCAGTGGGGGAGGGGCTGGAAACACCATATATTTT. Amino acids: CASGGGAGNTIYF.

This sequence joins TRBV11-3 and TRBJ1-2; D unclear. The CDR3 is 13 residues long. Germline V gene data show CDR1 as SGHNT and CDR2 as YENEEA. Trimming left V 6 bases short and J 6 bases short, with 14 bases between. The CDR3 region is CASRSAGSNGYTF. DNA of the CDR3: TGTGCCAGCAGGTCCGCAGGCAGTAATGGCTACACCTTC.

V usage is TRBV7-8 and J usage is TRBJ2-1; D is possibly TRBD1 (6 bases). Germline values: CDR1 SGHVS, CDR2 FQNEAQ. The CDR3 totals 15 residues. V lost 1 base to trimming and J lost 6 bases, with 13 bases between them. The CDR3 nucleotides are TGTGCCAGCAGCTTAGAAGGCTCCAGGGGCAATGAGCAGTTCTTC. Its translation: CASSLEGSRGNEQFF. Full variable domain (outside the CDR3, taken from reference TRBV7-8 and TRBJ2-1): GAGVSQSPRYKVAKRGQDVALRCDPISGHVSLFWYQQALGQGPEFLTYFQNEAQLDKSGLPSDRFFAERPEGSVSTLKIQRTQQEDSAVYLCASSLEGSRGNEQFFGPGTRLTVL.

The chain uses TRBV6-5 and TRBJ1-2, with TRBD1 identical over 7 bases. The germline V gene has CDR1 MNHEY and CDR2 SVGAGI. J was trimmed by 3 bases and V by 4 bases; bases with no gene match: 2. The CDR3 is 13 residues long. CDR3 sequence: CASSSGGYYGYTF. DNA of the CDR3: TGTGCCAGCAGTTCAGGGGGATACTATGGCTACACCTTC.

The chain carries TRBV19 and TRBJ1-1; unclear D gene. The CDR3 spans 12 residues. V lost 6 bases, J lost 1 base, and 6 bases lay in between. Germline CDR1 is LNHDA and CDR2 is SQIVND (reference sequence). The DNA for the CDR3 is TGTGCCAGTAGGGCATGGAACACTGAAGCTTTCTTT. Amino acids: CASRAWNTEAFF.

With respect to this clone: This specimen includes other DNA sequences encoding the same CDR3. The chain uses TRBV6-5 and TRBJ1-1; 9 bases are a match to TRBD1. The V and J ends lost 4 bases and 5 bases, in that order; junction bases with no gene match: 5. This CDR3 has 14 residues. CDR1 is MNHEY, CDR2 SVGAGI, per germline. The CDR3 nucleotides are TGTGCCAGCAGTTCGGGACAGGGAGGGACTGAAGCTTTCTTT. Its translation is CASSSGQGGTEAFF.

The chain carries TRBV28 and TRBJ1-4; weak D call: TRBD1 (5 bases). The germline V gene has CDR1 MDHEN and CDR2 SYDVKM. Between the trimmed V and J ends, which lost 5 bases and 5 bases, there was a span of 15 bases. The CDR3 runs to 15 residues. The CDR3 region has the DNA TGTGCCAGCAGTAGGCTAGAGACAGAAAATGAAAAACTGTTTTTT. Translating gives CASSRLETENEKLFF.

This chain links TRBV11-3 with TRBJ2-1; 13 bases are a match to TRBD2. The CDR3 is 18 amino acids. Trimming took 0 bases from V and 8 from J; bases not matched to a gene: 10. Germline loops: CDR1 SGHNT, CDR2 YENEEA. The CDR3 loop reads CASSLDRLLAGGNHEQFF. The CDR3 DNA sequence: TGTGCCAGCAGCTTAGATCGTTTACTAGCGGGAGGGAACCATGAGCAGTTCTTC. Supplemented by reference TRBV11-3 and TRBJ2-1, the full variable domain reads EAGVVQSPRYKIIEKKQPVAFWCNPISGHNTLYWYLQNLGQGPELLIRYENEEAVDDSQLPKDRFSAERLKGVDSTLKIQPAELGDSAVYLCASSLDRLLAGGNHEQFFGPGTRLTVL.